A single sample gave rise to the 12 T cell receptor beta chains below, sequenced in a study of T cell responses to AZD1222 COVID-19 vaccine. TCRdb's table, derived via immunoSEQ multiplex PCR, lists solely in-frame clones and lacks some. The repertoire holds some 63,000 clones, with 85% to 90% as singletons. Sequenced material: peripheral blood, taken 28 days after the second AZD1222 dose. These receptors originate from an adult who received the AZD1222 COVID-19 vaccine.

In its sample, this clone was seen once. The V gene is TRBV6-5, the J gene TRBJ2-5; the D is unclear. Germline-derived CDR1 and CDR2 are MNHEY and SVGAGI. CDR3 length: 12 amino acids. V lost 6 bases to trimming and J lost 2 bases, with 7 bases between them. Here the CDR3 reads CASRDQQETQYF. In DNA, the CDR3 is TGTGCCAGCAGGGATCAGCAAGAGACCCAGTACTTC.

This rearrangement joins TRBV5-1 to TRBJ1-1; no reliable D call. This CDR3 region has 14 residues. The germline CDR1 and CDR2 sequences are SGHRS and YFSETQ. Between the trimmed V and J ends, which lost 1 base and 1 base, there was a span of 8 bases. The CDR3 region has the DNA TGCGCCAGCAGCTTGACGCCAGCGAACACTGAAGCTTTCTTT. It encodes CASSLTPANTEAFF.

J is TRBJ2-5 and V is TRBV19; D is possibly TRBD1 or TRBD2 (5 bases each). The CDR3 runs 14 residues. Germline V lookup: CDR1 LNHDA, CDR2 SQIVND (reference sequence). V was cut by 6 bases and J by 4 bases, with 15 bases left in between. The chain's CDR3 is CASRPGQGRETQYF. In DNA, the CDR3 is TGTGCCAGTAGGCCGGGGCAGGGAAGAGAGACCCAGTACTTC.

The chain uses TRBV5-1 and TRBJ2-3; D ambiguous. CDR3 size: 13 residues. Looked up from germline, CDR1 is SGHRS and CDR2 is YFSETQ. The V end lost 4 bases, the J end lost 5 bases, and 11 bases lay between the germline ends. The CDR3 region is CASSLSWQDTQYF. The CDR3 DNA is TGCGCCAGCAGCCTCTCCTGGCAAGATACGCAGTATTTT.

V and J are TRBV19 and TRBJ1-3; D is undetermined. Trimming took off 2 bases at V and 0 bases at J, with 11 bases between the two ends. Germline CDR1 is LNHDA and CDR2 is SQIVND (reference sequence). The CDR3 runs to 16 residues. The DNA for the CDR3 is TGTGCCAGTAGTATACAGGCCCGGCGCTCTGGAAACACCATATATTTT. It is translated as CASSIQARRSGNTIYF.

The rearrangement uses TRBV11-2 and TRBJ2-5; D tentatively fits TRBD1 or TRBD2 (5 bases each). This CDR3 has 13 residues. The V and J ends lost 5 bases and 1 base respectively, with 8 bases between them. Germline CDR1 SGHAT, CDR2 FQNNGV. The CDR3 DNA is TGTGCCAGCAGCGGGACGGCCCAAGAGACCCAGTACTTC. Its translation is CASSGTAQETQYF. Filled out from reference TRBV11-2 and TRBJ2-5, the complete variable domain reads EAGVAQSPRYKIIEKRQSVAFWCNPISGHATLYWYQQILGQGPKLLIQFQNNGVVDDSQLPKDRFSAERLKGVDSTLKIQPAKLEDSAVYLCASSGTAQETQYFGPGTRLLVL.

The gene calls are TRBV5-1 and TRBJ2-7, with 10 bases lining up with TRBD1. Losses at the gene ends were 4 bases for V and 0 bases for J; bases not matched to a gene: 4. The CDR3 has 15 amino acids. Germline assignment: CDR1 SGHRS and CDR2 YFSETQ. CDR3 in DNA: TGCGCCAGCAGCCCGGGACAGGGGATCTCCTACGAGCAGTACTTC. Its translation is CASSPGQGISYEQYF.

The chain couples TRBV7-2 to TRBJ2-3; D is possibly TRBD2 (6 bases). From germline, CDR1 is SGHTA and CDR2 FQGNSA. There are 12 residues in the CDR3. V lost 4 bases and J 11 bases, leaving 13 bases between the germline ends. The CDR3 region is CASSSPNGRQYF. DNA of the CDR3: TGTGCCAGCAGCTCCCCTAACGGGAGGCAGTATTTT.

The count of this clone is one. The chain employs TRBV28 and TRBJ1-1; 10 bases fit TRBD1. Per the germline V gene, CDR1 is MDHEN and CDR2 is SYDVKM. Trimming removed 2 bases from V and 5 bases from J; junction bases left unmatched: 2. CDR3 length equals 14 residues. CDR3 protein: CASSLGTGETEAFF. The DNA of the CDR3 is TGTGCCAGCAGTTTAGGGACAGGGGAAACTGAAGCTTTCTTT.

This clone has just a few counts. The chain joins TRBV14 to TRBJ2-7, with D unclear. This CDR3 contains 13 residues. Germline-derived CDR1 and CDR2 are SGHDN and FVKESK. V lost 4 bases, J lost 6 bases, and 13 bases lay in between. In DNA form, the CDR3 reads TGTGCCAGCAGCCGGGAAGGCCTTAGCGAGCAGTACTTC. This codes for CASSREGLSEQYF.

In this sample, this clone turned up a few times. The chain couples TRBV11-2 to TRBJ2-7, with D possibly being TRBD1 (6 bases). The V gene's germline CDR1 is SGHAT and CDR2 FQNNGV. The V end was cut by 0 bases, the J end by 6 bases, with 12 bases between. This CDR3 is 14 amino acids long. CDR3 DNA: TGTGCCAGCAGCTTAGATCCAGGGACATCCGAGCAGTACTTC. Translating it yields CASSLDPGTSEQYF.

CDR3: CASSLRMGATKLAKNIQYF. CDR3 bases: TGTGCCAGCAGCTTAAGGATGGGGGCAACTAAGCTAGCCAAAAACATTCAGTACTTC. The chain uses TRBV7-8 and TRBJ2-4; a possible D gene is TRBD1 (6 bases). The CDR3 spans 19 residues. Between the trimmed V and J ends, which lost 2 bases and 0 bases, there was a span of 20 bases. Germline loops: CDR1 SGHVS, CDR2 FQNEAQ.